Listed below are T cell receptor beta chains from one sample, sequenced in a study of blood T cell repertoires in COVID-19. Profiling relied on immunoSEQ multiplex PCR, and the TCRdb table lists in-frame clones only, not all of them. The sample lists some 16,000 clones, around 92% occurring once. Sequencing was carried out using peripheral blood. The source is a human donor in a cohort sampled during active COVID-19. The CDR3 runs from the conserved cysteine through the conserved F or W. Fields, in order: V gene, D gene, clone size, CDR3 length, J gene, CDR3 protein, CDR3 DNA. The D gene is left open where the match is weak. Only part of the rows carry a size: once, few, many, or a class if the clone is expanded.

>TRBV10-3|-|-|14|TRBJ1-1
CAISTGVLDTEAFF
TGTGCCATCAGTACCGGGGTTCTGGATACTGAAGCTTTCTTT
>TRBV6-1|TRBD1|-|14|TRBJ2-5
CASSDSGTEETQYF
TGTGCCAGCAGTGATTCCGGGACAGAGGAGACCCAGTACTTC
>TRBV30|-|-|16|TRBJ2-4
CAWVPRVGGAKNIQYF
TGTGCCTGGGTACCCCGGGTTGGGGGGGCCAAAAACATTCAGTACTTC
>TRBV6-5|TRBD1|once|13|TRBJ1-2
CASSPSRQGRYTF
TGTGCCAGCAGTCCATCCCGACAGGGGAGGTACACCTTC
>TRBV2|TRBD1|-|15|TRBJ1-1
CASRTGQGPNTEAFF
TGTGCCAGCAGGACGGGACAGGGCCCGAACACTGAAGCTTTCTTT
>TRBV27|TRBD2|-|17|TRBJ2-3
CASSLRGTSGRRDTQYF
TGTGCCAGCAGTTTACGGGGGACTAGCGGGAGGAGAGATACGCAGTATTTT
>TRBV19|-|-|16|TRBJ1-2
CASTQLRGGQNYGYTF
TGTGCCAGTACCCAACTTCGGGGGGGTCAGAACTATGGCTACACCTTC
>TRBV12-3/TRBV12-4|-|-|13|TRBJ2-5
CASSLNRGETQYF
TGTGCCAGCAGTTTAAACAGAGGGGAGACCCAGTACTTC
>TRBV2|TRBD1|-|15|TRBJ1-5
CASRTGQGASQPQHF
TGTGCCAGCCGGACGGGACAGGGGGCAAGTCAGCCCCAGCATTTT
>TRBV7-2|-|-|13|TRBJ2-3
CASSLSLPDTQYF
TGTGCCAGCAGCTTAAGTCTACCAGATACGCAGTATTTT
>TRBV7-6|TRBD1|-|16|TRBJ2-1
CASSSIRQGAINEQFF
TGTGCCAGCAGCTCGATTCGACAGGGGGCGATCAATGAGCAGTTCTTC
>TRBV7-9|TRBD2|-|15|TRBJ2-2
CASSSEGGRTGELFF
TGTGCCAGCAGTAGTGAGGGAGGGCGCACCGGGGAGCTGTTTTTT
>TRBV11-2|TRBD1|medium-sized|14|TRBJ1-5
CASSLSGGRQPQHF
TGTGCCAGCAGCTTATCAGGGGGCAGGCAGCCCCAGCATTTT
>TRBV19|-|-|15|TRBJ1-6
CASSSGMGWNSPLHF
TGTGCCAGTAGTTCCGGGATGGGGTGGAATTCACCCCTCCACTTT
>TRBV5-1|TRBD1|-|17|TRBJ2-7
CASSSTRDRGRNHEQYF
TGCGCCAGCAGCTCAACCAGGGACAGGGGGCGCAACCACGAGCAGTACTTC
>TRBV24-1|-|-|12|TRBJ1-4
CATSDYTEKLFF
TGTGCCACCAGTGATTACACTGAAAAACTGTTTTTT
>TRBV11-2|-|-|15|TRBJ2-2
CASSWTASNTGELFF
TGTGCCAGCAGCTGGACAGCCTCGAACACCGGGGAGCTGTTTTTT
>TRBV2|-|-|13|TRBJ2-5
CASLGGAGETQYF
TGTGCCAGCCTGGGGGGGGCGGGAGAGACCCAGTACTTC
>TRBV7-6|TRBD1|-|17|TRBJ2-7
CASSLAWAGTGDSEQYF
TGTGCCAGCAGCTTAGCTTGGGCCGGGACAGGGGATAGCGAGCAGTACTTC
>TRBV29-1|-|few|12|TRBJ2-7
CSVRQGGNEQYF
TGCAGCGTTCGTCAGGGCGGGAACGAGCAGTACTTC
>TRBV7-9|-|-|11|TRBJ2-7
CASSFSGEQYF
TGTGCCAGCAGCTTCAGTGGCGAGCAGTACTTC
>TRBV5-1|TRBD1|-|14|TRBJ1-1
CASSSTGTVTEAFF
TGCGCCAGCAGCTCGACGGGGACAGTCACTGAAGCTTTCTTT
>TRBV5-5|-|-|14|TRBJ1-2
CASTDSGTTYGYTF
TGTGCCAGCACCGACTCGGGGACAACTTATGGCTACACCTTC
>TRBV29-1|TRBD2|once|15|TRBJ2-3
CSVEGVAGVADTQYF
TGCAGCGTCGAGGGAGTAGCGGGAGTGGCAGATACGCAGTATTTT
>TRBV29-1|-|-|12|TRBJ2-1
CSVVLAGNEQFF
TGCAGCGTTGTCCTAGCTGGAAATGAGCAGTTCTTC
>TRBV2|-|-|15|TRBJ2-5
CASSEESGDWETQYF
TGTGCCAGCAGTGAAGAATCGGGGGACTGGGAGACCCAGTACTTC
>TRBV5-1|TRBD2|-|17|TRBJ2-1
CASSWGLAGGRGNEQFF
TGCGCCAGCAGCTGGGGACTAGCGGGAGGGCGGGGCAATGAGCAGTTCTTC
>TRBV11-2|-|-|13|TRBJ2-3
CASSLSQTDTQYF
TGTGCCAGCAGCTTAAGTCAGACAGATACGCAGTATTTT
>TRBV7-2|-|-|15|TRBJ1-6
CASSSPTGTLSPLHF
TGTGCCAGCAGCTCGCCGACAGGAACCCTCTCTCCCCTCCACTTT
>TRBV14|-|-|15|TRBJ2-3
CASSRGALNTDTQYF
TGTGCCAGCAGTCGCGGGGCACTAAACACAGATACGCAGTATTTT
>TRBV11-2|-|-|17|TRBJ1-6
CASSLEYHSGASSPLHF
TGTGCCAGCAGCTTAGAATACCACTCGGGTGCCTCATCTCCCCTCCACTTT
>TRBV3-1/TRBV3-2|-|-|17|TRBJ2-1
CASSQASPASSYNEQFF
TGTGCCAGCAGCCAAGCGAGTCCTGCAAGCTCCTACAATGAGCAGTTCTTC
>TRBV5-1|TRBD1|-|13|TRBJ1-1
CASAPRGRTEAFF
TGCGCCAGCGCCCCCAGGGGGCGGACTGAAGCTTTCTTT
>TRBV7-2|-|-|13|TRBJ1-1
CASSGDPGVEAFF
TGTGCCAGCAGCGGGGATCCAGGGGTTGAAGCTTTCTTT
>TRBV5-4|TRBD1|-|16|TRBJ2-2
CASSLAGTGNTGELFF
TGTGCCAGCAGCTTGGCCGGGACAGGGAACACCGGGGAGCTGTTTTTT
>TRBV6-5|TRBD1|-|14|TRBJ2-5
CASTQTGGGETQYF
TGTGCCAGCACCCAGACAGGGGGGGGAGAGACCCAGTACTTC
>TRBV2|TRBD1|-|14|TRBJ1-3
CASSEARDDRDIYF
TGTGCCAGCAGTGAAGCGAGGGACGACAGGGACATATATTTT
>TRBV18|TRBD1|-|15|TRBJ1-1
CASSPLPGQDTEAFF
TGTGCCAGCTCACCACTCCCCGGACAGGACACTGAAGCTTTCTTT
>TRBV6-1|TRBD2|-|16|TRBJ2-2
CASSEQGGRNTGELFF
TGTGCCAGCAGTGAACAAGGCGGGAGGAACACCGGGGAGCTGTTTTTT
>TRBV28|-|-|14|TRBJ2-7
CASSPLDSPVEQYF
TGTGCCAGCAGCCCCCTGGACTCCCCCGTGGAGCAGTACTTC
>TRBV6-1|-|-|15|TRBJ2-7
CASSEASLRGYEQYF
TGTGCCAGCAGTGAAGCGTCCCTTAGGGGTTACGAGCAGTACTTC
>TRBV6-5|-|-|12|TRBJ1-5
CATGDSNQPQHF
TGTGCTACAGGCGATAGCAATCAGCCCCAGCATTTT
>TRBV30|-|once|13|TRBJ2-1
CAWKIIAGNEQFF
TGTGCCTGGAAAATCATAGCTGGAAATGAGCAGTTCTTC
>TRBV10-3|TRBD2|-|14|TRBJ2-1
CATAPGLAYNEQFF
TGTGCCACCGCGCCGGGACTAGCCTACAATGAGCAGTTCTTC
>TRBV7-9|-|-|14|TRBJ1-2
CASSFSGTGDGYTF
TGTGCCAGCAGCTTTTCTGGGACGGGGGATGGCTACACCTTC
>TRBV6-1|-|-|12|TRBJ2-7
CASSEGAYEQYF
TGTGCCAGCAGTGAAGGCGCCTACGAGCAGTACTTC
>TRBV3-1/TRBV3-2|TRBD2|-|16|TRBJ2-1
CASSPIAGGAYNEQFF
TGTGCCAGCAGCCCCATAGCGGGGGGGGCCTACAATGAGCAGTTCTTC
>TRBV2|-|-|14|TRBJ1-5
CASSDQGINQPQHF
TGTGCCAGCAGTGATCAGGGGATAAATCAGCCCCAGCATTTT
>TRBV10-3|TRBD2|-|14|TRBJ2-5
CAISVLAVQETQYF
TGTGCCATCAGTGTGCTAGCGGTCCAAGAGACCCAGTACTTC